This entry is about one T cell receptor beta chain. The record originates from a study of cytotoxic CD8 clonotypes in ibrutinib-treated CLL. The ends lost 5 bases at V and 5 bases at J; junction bases unmatched: 4. CDR1 SEHNR and CDR2 FQNEAQ come from the germline V gene (reference sequence). CDR3 length: 14 amino acids. Assay used: immunoSEQ multiplex PCR; TCRdb lists only in-frame clones, some missing. Among about 50,000 clones listed, about three fifths were seen once. This sequence originates from a human donor with chronic lymphocytic leukemia. V gene TRBV7-9 combines with J gene TRBJ2-3; 10 nucleotides line up with TRBD1. This specimen consisted of PBMCs, obtained after 24 months of ibrutinib treatment. The CDR3 sequence: CASSPGTGVDTQYF. DNA of the CDR3: TGTGCCAGCAGCCCCGGGACAGGGGTAGATACGCAGTATTTT.